The 4 T cell receptor beta chains in this list originate from one sample, sequenced in a study of CD4 T cells in relation to SARS-CoV-2 and coronaviruses. For these TCRs, the target antigens are not known. TCRdb's table, derived via immunoSEQ multiplex PCR, lists solely in-frame clones and lacks some. Of more than 25,000 clones in the sample, around three quarters are singletons; the top ten hold 20% to 25%. The unexposed donors gave CD4+ T cells in 2011-2018, prior to COVID-19. The cells were cultured for about ten days before CD4+ T cells were isolated. The sequenced material came from CD4+ T cells from PBMCs, cultured in vitro. The receptors originated from a human donor in good health.

The rearrangement links TRBV18 to TRBJ2-7; 12 nucleotides match TRBD2. The CDR3 sequence is 16 residues long. From germline, CDR1 is KGHSH and CDR2 LQKENI. Trimming removed 3 bases from V and 2 bases from J; junction bases left unmatched: 5. The CDR3 loop reads CASSPTSGSGAYEQYF. The CDR3 nucleotides are TGTGCCAGCTCACCGACTAGCGGGAGTGGGGCCTACGAGCAGTACTTC.

This clone was counted a few times. The V call is TRBV10-3, the J call TRBJ2-2; no firm D call. Germline V gene data show CDR1 as ENHRY and CDR2 as SYGVKD. V gave up 0 bases and J gave up 6 bases, with 5 bases separating them. The CDR3 has 13 residues. The CDR3 sequence is CAISESAAGELFF. The CDR3 nucleotides read TGTGCCATCAGTGAGTCCGCGGCCGGGGAGCTGTTTTTT.

This chain links TRBV19 with TRBJ2-2; the D call may be TRBD1 or TRBD2 (5 bases each). Looked up from germline, CDR1 is LNHDA and CDR2 is SQIVND (reference sequence). CDR3 size: 15 residues. Trimming stripped 3 bases from V and 3 bases from J, with 11 bases between. CDR3 sequence reads: CASSIRGTYTGELFF. In DNA, the CDR3 is TGTGCCAGTAGTATTAGAGGGACCTACACCGGGGAGCTGTTTTTT.

The chain has TRBV5-1 and TRBJ1-2, with 10 bases lining up with TRBD1. The CDR3 is 14 amino acids. V lost 4 bases to trimming and J lost 4 bases; unmatched junction nucleotides: 4. Germline assignment: CDR1 SGHRS and CDR2 YFSETQ. CDR3 protein: CASSPGQGTYGYTF. CDR3 coding DNA: TGCGCCAGCAGCCCGGGACAGGGGACCTATGGCTACACCTTC. Looking up the rest from reference TRBV5-1 and TRBJ1-2 gives the full variable domain: KAGVTQTPRYLIKTRGQQVTLSCSPISGHRSVSWYQQTPGQGLQFLFEYFSETQRNKGNFPGRFSGRQFSNSRSEMNVSTLELGDSALYLCASSPGQGTYGYTFGSGTRLTVV.